What follows are 31 T cell receptor beta chains derived from one specimen sequenced in a study of tumor and adjacent non-tumor tissue in lung cancer listed by TCRdb under 2018. The method behind the library was multiplex PCR. Instrument used: Illumina HiSeq 2500. TCRbeta libraries were constructed through three rounds of nested PCR with primers (Table S4) according to protocols adapted from ARM-PCR. TCRdb passed the public sequencing reads through fastp at Q25 and MiXCR, retaining productive beta sequences. A single entry per CDR3 protein holds the most common genes and DNA from its merged rows. The sample table shows about 110,000 distinct CDR3 sequences, and roughly 73% are seen once. Clones ranked in the top ten supply 30% to 45% of the sample. RNA was isolated from bulk unsorted tissue, and RNA quality was assessed with a NanoDrop ND-1000 and an Agilent 2100. Material: lung tumor tissue. The receptors here all came from a woman aged 60-70 years with non-small cell lung cancer.

The chain couples TRBV6-6 to TRBJ1-2, with 7 bases fitting TRBD1. Germline CDR1 and CDR2: MNHNY and SVGAGI (reference sequence). With V trimmed by 6 bases and J by 7 bases, 14 bases remained unmatched. This CDR3 comprises 15 residues. In nucleotides, the CDR3 is TGTGCCAGCAGCCCACAGACAGGGTACGATTCTGGCTACACCTTC. This translates into CASSPQTGYDSGYTF.

Worth noting for this clonotype: The junction does not match germline at one end; this may be a read error. The V gene is TRBV11-2, the J gene TRBJ2-2, with a possible D match to TRBD1 (6 bases). Germline V gene lookup returns CDR1 SGHAT and CDR2 FQNNGV. The CDR3 is 11 amino acids. The CDR3: CASSTGWELFF. In DNA form, the CDR3 reads TGTGCCAGCAGCACAGGGTGGGAGCTTTTTTTT.

Note on this clonotype: This could be a read error, since a much larger clone is one nucleotide away. The V gene is TRBV7-9, the J gene TRBJ2-7, with 8 bases matching TRBD1. Germline V gene sequence: CDR1 SEHNR, CDR2 FQNEAQ (reference sequence). The CDR3 extends over 15 amino acids. The CDR3 reads CANSSGGTGVYEQYF. The CDR3 DNA sequence: TGTGCCAACAGCTCCGGCGGGACAGGAGTCTACGAGCAGTACTTC.

Regarding this clonotype: The junction and the germline gene differ at one end; a read error may be behind it. This chain links TRBV7-3 with TRBJ2-3; 11 bases line up with TRBD2. The CDR3 is 18 amino acids. Germline V lookup: CDR1 SGHTA, CDR2 FQGTGA. The CDR3 DNA reads TGTGCCAGCGGCTTAGGTCCTAGCGGGGGGTCTAGCACAGATACGCAGTATTTT. This encodes CASGLGPSGGSSTDTQYF. The complete variable domain, with remaining parts taken from reference TRBV7-3 and TRBJ2-3, reads GAGVSQTPSNKVTEKGKYVELRCDPISGHTALYWYRQSLGQGPEFLIYFQGTGAADDSGLPNDRFFAVRPEGSVSTLKIQRTERGDSAVYLCASGLGPSGGSSTDTQYFGPGTRLTVL.

This clonotype was detected once. The junction departs from germline at one end; a sequencing error may be responsible. V gene TRBV11-2 combines with J gene TRBJ2-7, with D unclear. This CDR3 comprises 14 residues. CDR1 and CDR2 (germline): SGHAT, FQNNGV. The CDR3 DNA is TGTACCAGCAGCTCAATGCTGAGAGCCTACGAGCAGTACTTC. It encodes CTSSSMLRAYEQYF.

Notes on this clonotype: A read error may account for a junction end that differs from germline. The chain uses TRBV4-3 and TRBJ2-2; D unresolved. The CDR3 consists of 14 residues. CDR1 is LGHNA, CDR2 YSLEER, per germline. The CDR3: CASRQKTAAGELFF. DNA of the CDR3: TGCGCCAGCCGCCAAAAGACTGCGGCCGGGGAGCTGTTTTTT.

Comments on this clonotype: This is likely a read error, given that the CDR3 carries no conserved phenylalanine or tryptophan at its end. This chain uses TRBV10-3 with TRBJ2-7; either TRBD1 or TRBD2 may fit D (5 bases each). The germline V gene encodes CDR1 ENHRY and CDR2 SYGVKD. This CDR3 has 15 residues. V gave up 10 bases and J gave up 6 bases, with 25 bases separating them. The CDR3 nucleotides are TGTGCCACCCGGTTAGCGCGAGGGGATCTTCTCGAGCAGTACTAC. This translates into CATRLARGDLLEQYY.

Turning to this clonotype: Being one base from a much bigger clone, this may be a read error. The chain carries TRBV6-2 or TRBV6-3 and TRBJ2-5; D is unresolved. Germline CDR1 reads MNHEY; CDR2 reads SVGEGT. The CDR3 contains 11 residues. Trimming shortened V by 6 bases and J by 8 bases, and 10 bases separated the two germline ends. CDR3 DNA: TGTGCCAGCAGAAAATCCGACACCCAGTACTTC. Translated, it gives CASRKSDTQYF.

Details on this clonotype: The junction departs from the called germline gene at one end, perhaps through a read error. The chain has TRBV6-1 and TRBJ1-5, with D tentatively TRBD1 (5 bases). The V gene's germline CDR1 is MNHNS and CDR2 SASEGT. The CDR3 consists of 16 residues. This CDR3 is CTSRRSGHGTNQPQHF. The CDR3 DNA is TGTACCAGCAGGAGATCCGGACATGGGACCAATCAGCCCCAGCATTTT.

As concerns this clonotype: This may stem from a read error, because a much larger clone lies one nucleotide away. The CDR3 region has the DNA TGCGCCGGCTGCCAAGGGGGCAGGGGGAACACTGAAGCTTTCTTT. Translating it yields CAGCQGGRGNTEAFF. The chain uses TRBV4-3 and TRBJ1-1, with 7 positions matching TRBD1. Germline-derived CDR1 and CDR2 are LGHNA and YSLEER. The ends lost 11 bases at V and 1 base at J; junction bases unmatched: 13. CDR3 length: 15 amino acids.

Points on this clonotype: The CDR3 end shows no conserved phenylalanine or tryptophan, and so a read error is likely. J is TRBJ1-5 and V is TRBV4-3; weak D call: TRBD1 (5 bases). This CDR3 is 15 amino acids long. Per the germline V gene, CDR1 is LGHNA and CDR2 is YSLEER. Here the CDR3 reads CARSQEEGRNQPQHL. As DNA, the CDR3 is TGCGCCAGGAGCCAAGAAGAGGGGCGGAATCAGCCCCAGCATTTA.

This clonotype was detected only once. One end of the junction is discordant with germline, which a read error may explain. CDR3 in amino acids: CANSQGTSVRLNEQFF. The CDR3 nucleotides read TGCGCCAACAGCCAAGGGACTAGCGTGAGGTTGAATGAGCAATTCTTC. The gene calls are TRBV4-3 and TRBJ2-1; 10 bases line up with TRBD2. The CDR3 runs 16 residues. Germline CDR1 is LGHNA and CDR2 is YSLEER.

In this sample, this clonotype turned up many times. J is TRBJ1-5 and V is TRBV6-6; D remains ambiguous. V lost 4 bases to trimming and J lost 1 base, with 2 bases between them. Germline values: CDR1 MNHNY, CDR2 SVGAGI (reference sequence). CDR3 length equals 12 residues. The chain's CDR3 is CASSFSNQPQHF. CDR3 in DNA: TGTGCCAGCAGTTTCAGCAATCAGCCCCAGCATTTT.

About this clonotype itself: The CDR3 does not close with the conserved phenylalanine or tryptophan, likely indicating a read error. V and J are TRBV11-2 and TRBJ2-1; 9 nucleotides agree with TRBD2. The CDR3 is 16 amino acids. The germline gives CDR1 SGHAT, CDR2 FQNNGV. Here the CDR3 DNA reads TGTGCCAGGAGCTTAGGGCGGGGGGGCCTTCGTAATGAGCAGTTCTCC. Translated, it gives CARSLGRGGLRNEQFS.

On this clonotype: This may be a read error: a much more frequent sequence differs by one nucleotide. Here the CDR3 omits its conserved ending phenylalanine or tryptophan, so a read error is the likely source. This chain connects TRBV20-1 to TRBJ2-1; no clear D gene. The CDR3 is 13 amino acids. The germline gives CDR1 DFQATT, CDR2 SNEGSKA (reference sequence). The germline V and J ends were trimmed by 4 bases and 7 bases, with 14 bases remaining between them. CDR3 region: CSAKGYGLNEQFI. The CDR3 DNA reads as TGCAGTGCTAAAGGTTACGGGTTGAATGAGCAGTTCATC.

On this clonotype: This may stem from a read error, because a much larger clone lies one nucleotide away. The CDR3 is CTSSTGQGARGSPLHF. The CDR3 region has the DNA TGTACCAGCAGTACTGGACAGGGGGCAAGAGGTTCACCCCTCCACTTT. This rearrangement joins TRBV12-3 or TRBV12-4 to TRBJ1-6; 11 bases are shared with TRBD1. This CDR3 has 16 amino acids.

Remarks on this clonotype: A much bigger clone sits one base away, suggesting this may be a read error. The V gene is TRBV6-1, the J gene TRBJ2-2; 11 bases line up with TRBD2. The J segment lost 3 bases and the V segment lost 10 bases, leaving 7 bases of the junction unmatched. The CDR3 spans 15 residues. Germline V gives CDR1 MNHNS, CDR2 SASEGT. Here the CDR3 DNA reads TGTGCCAACAGCCCGACTAGCGGGGACACCGGGGAGCTGTTTTTT. This gives the protein CANSPTSGDTGELFF.

This clonotype was seen at least ten times. J is TRBJ1-1 and V is TRBV6-5; D perhaps matches TRBD1 (5 bases). Germline assignment: CDR1 MNHEY and CDR2 SVGAGI. Deletions cut 4 bases from V and 5 bases from J, with 11 bases between. CDR3 length: 13 amino acids. The DNA of the CDR3 is TGTGCCAGCAGTTTGACAGTGGCAACTGAAGCTTTCTTT. Translated, it gives CASSLTVATEAFF.

Ten or more counts support this clonotype. The J gene is TRBJ2-7, the V gene TRBV20-1; 11 bases align to TRBD1. Germline V CDR1 and CDR2: DFQATT, SNEGSKA (reference sequence). J gave up 2 bases and V 3 bases, and 6 bases lay outside the gene matches. The CDR3 runs to 15 residues. The CDR3 spells CSAREGQGATYEQYF. In DNA form, the CDR3 reads TGCAGTGCTAGGGAAGGACAGGGGGCCACCTACGAGCAGTACTTC.

The rearrangement joins TRBV15 to TRBJ2-1, with a possible D match to TRBD1 (6 bases). V lost 3 bases and J lost 5, with 14 bases in between. The CDR3 covers 15 residues. Germline V lookup: CDR1 LNHNV, CDR2 YYDKDF (reference sequence). The CDR3 loop is CATSREIQGNNEQFF. CDR3 in DNA: TGTGCCACCAGCAGGGAGATACAGGGAAACAATGAGCAGTTCTTC.

This clonotype was seen more than once but under ten times. This chain joins TRBV5-1 and TRBJ2-7; D gene ambiguous. Germline CDR1 and CDR2: SGHRS and YFSETQ. The CDR3 is 11 residues long. Trimming removed 3 bases at V and 7 bases at J, with 8 bases between. CDR3 loop: CASSSLGEQYF. CDR3 DNA: TGCGCCAGCAGCTCACTGGGGGAGCAGTACTTC.

Of note for this clonotype: Sequence at one end of the junction differs from germline and may be a read error. This chain joins TRBV14 and TRBJ1-4; D not resolved. From germline, CDR1 is SGHDN and CDR2 FVKESK. The length of the CDR3 is 16 residues. The CDR3 is CASSLGLLETNEKPFF. CDR3 sequence (DNA): TGTGCCAGCAGCCTAGGACTCTTGGAGACTAATGAAAAACCGTTTTTT.

This clonotype came up a few times. The rearrangement joins TRBV20-1 to TRBJ1-2; unclear D gene. V was pared by 8 bases and J by 1 base, with 8 bases between. This CDR3 is 11 amino acids long. The germline gives CDR1 DFQATT, CDR2 SNEGSKA (reference sequence). The CDR3 coding sequence is TGCAGTACACGAGTTAACTATGGCTACACCTTC. Amino acid sequence: CSTRVNYGYTF.

Concerning this clonotype: Since the CDR3 does not end with the conserved phenylalanine or tryptophan, this likely comes from a read error. The DNA is omitted, as the CDR3 cannot be located on it reliably, and the CDR3 follows TCRdb's listing. The chain has TRBV20-1 and TRBJ2-2; the table's D call, TRBD1, was not checked against the DNA. The CDR3 extends over 15 residues, inclusive of both ends. The germline V gene encodes CDR1 DFQATT and CDR2 SNEGSKA (reference sequence). The CDR3 protein is CSDRAIGRDTGELFV.

In the case of this clonotype: One junction end disagrees with the germline gene, perhaps due to a read error. The chain combines TRBV20-1 with TRBJ2-5; 9 bases fit TRBD2. This CDR3 has 14 residues. Germline V CDR1 and CDR2: DFQATT, SNEGSKA (reference sequence). Here the CDR3 DNA reads TGCAGTGCTACGGTAGCGGGAGTGGGAGAGAACCAGTACTTC. This translates into CSATVAGVGENQYF.

Points on this clonotype: A junction boundary mismatches the germline segment, possibly from a read error. The chain couples TRBV4-3 to TRBJ2-7, with D possibly TRBD1 on 6 matching bases. Germline loops: CDR1 LGHNA, CDR2 YSLEER. This CDR3 has 15 residues. CDR3 sequence reads: CAISQDQSRGSDQYF. In DNA, the CDR3 is TGCGCCATCAGCCAAGACCAGTCCAGGGGCTCCGATCAGTACTTC.

The chain joins TRBV20-1 to TRBJ2-5, with D perhaps TRBD1 or TRBD2 (5 bases each). Germline V CDR1 and CDR2: DFQATT, SNEGSKA (reference sequence). V lost 3 bases and J lost 10, with 18 bases in between. The CDR3 loop spans 13 amino acids. This chain's CDR3 is CSARETGVGGQYF. The CDR3 nucleotides read TGCAGTGCTAGGGAAACAGGTGTTGGGGGCCAGTACTTC.

About this clonotype: This sequence may be a read error, since a much larger clone differs from it by one base. The chain employs TRBV4-3 and TRBJ1-1; D uncertain. This CDR3 comprises 14 residues. The germline V gene has CDR1 LGHNA and CDR2 YSLEER. CDR3 residues: CTSSLDGSNTEAFF. The CDR3 DNA is TGCACCAGCAGCCTAGACGGCTCTAACACTGAAGCTTTCTTT.

In this sample, this clonotype turned up many times. The rearrangement uses TRBV6-2 or TRBV6-3 and TRBJ2-7; 9 nucleotides agree with TRBD1. This CDR3 spans 14 amino acids. Unmatched junction bases numbered 4, after V lost 5 bases and J lost 2 bases. Germline V gene sequence: CDR1 MNHEY, CDR2 SVGEGT. DNA for the CDR3: TGTGCCAGCAGTCACAGGGGGCGTACCTACGAGCAGTACTTC. This encodes CASSHRGRTYEQYF.

For this clonotype: Since no conserved phenylalanine or tryptophan closes the CDR3, a read error is the likely cause. The V call is TRBV7-3, the J call TRBJ2-3; D is unclear. The V and J ends lost 4 bases and 6 bases respectively, with 5 bases between them. This CDR3 is 11 amino acids long. CDR1 and CDR2 from the germline V gene are SGHTA and FQGTGA. The CDR3 here is CASSSSDTQYI. The CDR3 DNA sequence: TGTGCCAGCAGCTCATCTGATACGCAGTATATT.

The chain recombines TRBV6-5 with TRBJ2-7; D may be TRBD2 (5 bases). The length of the CDR3 is 17 residues. Germline CDR1 reads MNHEY; CDR2 reads SVGAGI. DNA for the CDR3: TGTGTCAGTCGCATCACACTTAGCGCGACCCTGACCTACGAGCAGTACTTC. This encodes CVSRITLSATLTYEQYF.